A single sample gave rise to the 6 T cell receptor beta chains below, sequenced in a study of blood T cell repertoires in COVID-19. The method was immunoSEQ multiplex PCR; TCRdb's version includes in-frame clones alone and lacks a portion of them. Here the sample spans 86,000 or so clones, about 89% being singletons. Sequenced: peripheral blood. The receptors here all came from a man between 45 and 60 years old with active or convalescent COVID-19.

The V gene is TRBV29-1, the J gene TRBJ2-6; TRBD1 is a possible D gene (6 bases). The CDR3 extends over 15 amino acids. Germline V CDR1 and CDR2: SQVTM, ANQGSEA. Trimming cost V 2 bases and J 1 base, with 9 bases left between them. The CDR3, as DNA: TGCAGCGTTGAATACGGACAGTCTGGGGCCAACGTCCTGACTTTC. The encoded protein is CSVEYGQSGANVLTF.

J is TRBJ2-1 and V is TRBV4-3; D perhaps matches TRBD2 (5 bases). The CDR3 runs 15 residues. V was clipped by 0 bases and J by 2 bases, with 8 bases between them. Germline CDR1 is LGHNA and CDR2 is YSLEER. CDR3 bases: TGCGCCAGCAGCCAAGACTCCGGGGCCTACAATGAGCAGTTCTTC. This codes for CASSQDSGAYNEQFF.

The chain joins TRBV27 to TRBJ2-5; the D is unclear. The CDR3 spans 14 residues. Germline assignment: CDR1 MNHEY and CDR2 SMNVEV (reference sequence). V was cut by 4 bases and J by 4 bases, with 13 bases left in between. CDR3 DNA: TGTGCCAGCAGTTCCGGGTTAAGTCGAGAGACCCAGTACTTC. As protein: CASSSGLSRETQYF.

The chain carries TRBV9 and TRBJ1-1, with 11 positions matching TRBD1. V lost 0 bases, J lost 5 bases, and 12 bases stayed unmatched. Germline V lookup: CDR1 SGDLS, CDR2 YYNGEE. CDR3 length: 18 amino acids. CDR3 amino acids: CASSVAPPGTGGYTEAFF. The CDR3 DNA is TGTGCCAGCAGCGTAGCACCTCCCGGGACAGGGGGATATACTGAAGCTTTCTTT. The whole variable domain, remainder taken from reference TRBV9 and TRBJ1-1, is DSGVTQTPKHLITATGQRVTLRCSPRSGDLSVYWYQQSLDQGLQFLIQYYNGEERAKGNILERFSAQQFPDLHSELNLSSLELGDSALYFCASSVAPPGTGGYTEAFFGQGTRLTVV.

The V and J genes are TRBV11-2 and TRBJ2-3; 9 nucleotides align to TRBD2. CDR1 SGHAT and CDR2 FQNNGV come from the germline V gene. The V segment lost 3 bases and the J segment 3 bases; nucleotides outside the gene matches: 7. The CDR3 length is 16 residues. CDR3 loop: CASSLVGLASTDTQYF. CDR3 nucleotides: TGTGCCAGCAGCTTGGTGGGACTAGCATCAACAGATACGCAGTATTTT.

Worth noting for this clone: The sample has other DNA sequences that encode this CDR3 too. The rearrangement uses TRBV12-3 or TRBV12-4 and TRBJ2-5, with D possibly matching TRBD1 (6 bases). Trimming stripped 3 bases from V and 4 bases from J, with 9 bases between. The CDR3 extends over 13 amino acids. CDR3 region: CASSFRGRETQYF. The CDR3 bases are TGTGCCAGCAGTTTCAGGGGAAGAGAGACCCAGTACTTC.